The clone carrying this T cell receptor (beta chain) was seen ten or more times. This sample's TCRbeta library carried unique molecular identifier barcodes. One entry per CDR3 protein, called by TCRdb with MiXCR from the PCR reads. The table lists 350,000 to 400,000 distinct CDR3 sequences, 20% of them singletons. This sample was taken from a study of T-cell reconstitution after alpha-beta-depleted transplantation in children. The CDR3 is 15 amino acids. The junction had 12 bases not matched to a gene; V was cut back by 5 bases and J by 5 bases. The receptor's source is a human donor who donated a stem cell graft to a child with acute myeloid leukemia. This chain connects TRBV12-3 or TRBV12-4 to TRBJ2-7; TRBD2 matches 7 bases. The sequencing here drew on PBMCs from the stem cell graft donor, taken from the stem cell graft. The CDR3 reads CASSHGTNNRHEQYF. The CDR3 bases are TGTGCCAGCAGTCACGGGACTAATAATCGCCACGAGCAGTACTTC.